This TCR beta chain originates from a study of T cells in Graves' hyperthyroidism and ophthalmopathy. Study-wide context: Peripheral blood was taken when the disease was first diagnosed, before any treatment began. The study's findings and limits: Clonotypes that were expanded in thyroid above 0.001 mostly appeared in blood too.

This clonotype was recorded a few times. The antigen remains undetermined. This CDR3 is built from 19 residues. V lost 4 bases to trimming and J lost 4 bases; unmatched junction nucleotides: 16. Germline CDR1 reads SGHTA; CDR2 reads FQGNSA. PBMCs stemmed from about 9.7 ml fresh peripheral blood. Regions amplified from RNA transcripts were the TCR beta CDR3 regions. RT-PCR in the first round (using the HTBI primer set) targeted the TCR CDR3. A single record per CDR3 protein comes from TCRdb applying MiXCR to the multiplex PCR reads. The table has about 400,000 distinct CDR3 sequences, 14% to 15% seen once.

This chain connects TRBV7-2 to TRBJ2-1; 10 positions agree with TRBD2. The sequencing sample was made of blood. The origin of this receptor is a woman aged 25 to 39 with Graves' hyperthyroidism. As DNA, the CDR3 is TGTGCCAGCAGCTCCTATAGATCTCCGCTAGCGGGGGTTTACAATGAGCAGTTCTTC. This translates into CASSSYRSPLAGVYNEQFF.